A selection of T cell receptor beta chains follows, all from one sample in a study of cytomegalovirus exposure and HLA in healthy donors. Produced via immunoSEQ multiplex PCR; TCRdb's table is partial and in-frame only. The sample lists 150,000 or so clones; 78% were seen once. The sample consisted of PBMCs. Receptors originate from a man aged 35-49 years in good health and CMV-seropositive. Both conserved end residues are part of each CDR3. The D gene is left open where the match is weak. Some rows have no size entry. The others give once, few or many, or a class for an expanded clone.

V,J,D,size,DNA,CDR3
TRBV16,TRBJ2-5,TRBD1,-,TGTGCCAGCAGCCGGGACAGGGGAGGGGTAACTCAAGAGACCCAGTACTTC,CASSRDRGGVTQETQYF
TRBV6-5,TRBJ2-2,-,-,TGTGCCAGCAGTTACAATGGAGGGAACACCGGGGAGCTGTTTTTT,CASSYNGGNTGELFF
TRBV5-6,TRBJ2-7,TRBD1,-,TGTGCCAGCAGCGACTTTAGACCGGGACAGGAAGCCTACGAGCAGTACTTC,CASSDFRPGQEAYEQYF
TRBV7-9,TRBJ1-2,-,-,TGTGCCAGCAGCTTAGGGGCCGGCTTTGCGAACTTC,CASSLGAGFANF
TRBV6-5,TRBJ2-5,-,-,TGTGCCAGCAGTTACTCCGGGGTACAAGAGACCCAGTACTTC,CASSYSGVQETQYF
TRBV29-1,TRBJ1-2,TRBD1,-,TGCAGCGTTCAACGAGGGGGCGCAAACTATGGCTACACCTTC,CSVQRGGANYGYTF
TRBV7-8,TRBJ2-1,TRBD2,-,TGTGCCAGCAGCTCGAGGCGACTAGCGGGAGATGAGCAGTTCTTC,CASSSRRLAGDEQFF
TRBV25-1,TRBJ2-1,-,-,TGTGCCACTCTCGACCCGGGAGTACGAGAGCAGTTCTTC,CATLDPGVREQFF
TRBV7-9,TRBJ1-2,-,few,TGTTCCAGCAGCGCCAGGGTAAAATATGGCTACACCTTC,CSSSARVKYGYTF
TRBV7-2,TRBJ2-5,TRBD1,once,TGTGCCAGCAGCTCCAGATCCTCACAGGGGAGCGAGACCCAGTACTTC,CASSSRSSQGSETQYF
TRBV4-1,TRBJ2-5,-,-,TGCGCCAGCAGCCAAGCGGGTATAGAGACCCAGTACTTC,CASSQAGIETQYF
TRBV6-6,TRBJ2-7,TRBD2,-,TGTGCCAGCAGTTTGAGGACTAGCGGGGGCCTGGAGCAGTACTTC,CASSLRTSGGLEQYF
TRBV6-6,TRBJ1-5,TRBD1,-,TGTGCCAGCAGCATCGGGACAGGGGGACAGCCCCAGCATTTT,CASSIGTGGQPQHF
TRBV6-1,TRBJ2-1,TRBD2,once,TGTGCCAGCAGTGGGACTAGCGGCTCCTACAATGAGCAGTTCTTC,CASSGTSGSYNEQFF
TRBV29-1,TRBJ2-1,TRBD1,-,TGCAGCGGAAAAAGTTCCGGGACAGGGGGCTGGAATGAGCAGTTCTTC,CSGKSSGTGGWNEQFF
TRBV1,TRBJ1-1,-,-,TGCACCAGCAGCCAAGCCAGCGGACAGGTAGTGAACACTGAAGCTTTCTTT,CTSSQASGQVVNTEAFF
TRBV4-1,TRBJ2-6,-,-,TGCGCCAGCAGCCGACTGGGACTCCCTGGGGATTCTGGGGCCAACGTCCTGACTTTC,CASSRLGLPGDSGANVLTF
TRBV5-1,TRBJ1-1,TRBD1,-,TGCGCCAGCACGTTAATACAGGGGGCTAACACTGAAGCTTTCTTT,CASTLIQGANTEAFF
TRBV2,TRBJ1-4,-,-,TGTGCCAGCAGTGCCGGGGAGGAAAAACTGTTTTTT,CASSAGEEKLFF
TRBV28,TRBJ2-1,TRBD1,-,TGTGCCAGCGGTTTAGGGGGCCAAGATGAGCAGTTCTTC,CASGLGGQDEQFF
TRBV10-3,TRBJ2-5,TRBD2,-,TGTGCCACAAAACTCACTAGCGGGCAAGAGACCCAGTACTTC,CATKLTSGQETQYF
TRBV27,TRBJ2-3,-,-,-,CASSSSDRGRPDTQYF